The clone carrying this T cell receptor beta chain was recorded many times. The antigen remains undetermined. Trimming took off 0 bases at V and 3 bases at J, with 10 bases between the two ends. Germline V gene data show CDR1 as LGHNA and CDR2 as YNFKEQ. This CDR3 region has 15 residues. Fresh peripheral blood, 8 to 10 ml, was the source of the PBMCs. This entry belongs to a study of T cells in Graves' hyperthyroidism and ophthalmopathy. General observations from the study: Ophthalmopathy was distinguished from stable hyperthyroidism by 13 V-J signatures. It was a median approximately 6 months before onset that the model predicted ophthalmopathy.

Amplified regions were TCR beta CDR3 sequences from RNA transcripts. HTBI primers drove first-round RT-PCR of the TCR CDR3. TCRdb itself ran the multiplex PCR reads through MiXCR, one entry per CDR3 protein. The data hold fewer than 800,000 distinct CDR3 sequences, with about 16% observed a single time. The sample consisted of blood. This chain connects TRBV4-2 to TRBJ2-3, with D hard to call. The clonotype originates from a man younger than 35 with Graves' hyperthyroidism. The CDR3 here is CASSQDVGATDTQYF. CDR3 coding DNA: TGTGCCAGCAGCCAAGATGTGGGTGCGACAGATACGCAGTATTTT.